This TCR beta chain emerged from a study of beta chain features in type 1 diabetes. The germline CDR1 and CDR2 sequences are MRHNA and SNTAGT. V was cut by 3 bases and J by 0 bases, with 23 bases left in between. The CDR3 spans 19 residues. Reverse transcribing all isolated RNA meant expressed TCRB transcripts were sequenced. TCRdb's table, derived via immunoSEQ multiplex PCR, lists solely in-frame clones and lacks some. The table shows almost 350,000 clones, with roughly 8% occurring only once. The study, taken as a whole, reports: Among all four CD4+ subsets, Type 1 diabetes patients had TCRB CDR3s that were moderately but significantly shorter.

On this clone itself: What it recognizes is unknown.

Source material: central memory CD4+ T cells from blood. The rearrangement uses TRBV6-4 and TRBJ1-1; unclear D gene. The receptor's source is a woman under 30 in good health. The CDR3 here is CASSESPLGVDEVNTEAFF. Here the CDR3 DNA reads TGTGCCAGCAGTGAATCGCCGCTCGGGGTGGATGAGGTGAACACTGAAGCTTTCTTT.